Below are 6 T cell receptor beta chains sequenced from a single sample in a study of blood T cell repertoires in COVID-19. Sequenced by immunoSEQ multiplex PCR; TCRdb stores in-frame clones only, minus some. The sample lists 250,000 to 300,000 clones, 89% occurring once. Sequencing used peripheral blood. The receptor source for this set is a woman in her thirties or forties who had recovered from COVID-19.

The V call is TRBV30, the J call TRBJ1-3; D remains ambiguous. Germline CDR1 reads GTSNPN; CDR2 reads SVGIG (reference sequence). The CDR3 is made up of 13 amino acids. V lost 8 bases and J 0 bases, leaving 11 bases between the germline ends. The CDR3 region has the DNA TGTGCCGTAAATCCGAGCTCTGGAAACACCATATATTTT. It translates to CAVNPSSGNTIYF.

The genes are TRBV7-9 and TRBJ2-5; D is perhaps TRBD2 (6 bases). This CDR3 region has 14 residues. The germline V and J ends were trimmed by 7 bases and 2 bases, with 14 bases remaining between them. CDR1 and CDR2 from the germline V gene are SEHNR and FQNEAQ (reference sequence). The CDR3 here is CASTNPGLQETQYF. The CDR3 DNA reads TGTGCCAGCACTAATCCGGGACTGCAAGAGACCCAGTACTTC.

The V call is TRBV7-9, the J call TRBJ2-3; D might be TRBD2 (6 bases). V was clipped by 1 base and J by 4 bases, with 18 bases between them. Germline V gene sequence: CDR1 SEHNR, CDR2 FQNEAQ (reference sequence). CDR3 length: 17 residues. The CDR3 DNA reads TGTGCCAGCAGCTTAGGAGGTCGGGAGCAGATGGCAGATACGCAGTATTTT. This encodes CASSLGGREQMADTQYF.

The DNA of the CDR3 is TGTGCCACCAGCAGGGGCGAACAGGGGTCTACCTACGAGCAGTACTTC. Encoded protein: CATSRGEQGSTYEQYF. The chain joins TRBV15 to TRBJ2-7; TRBD1 matches 7 bases. CDR3 length: 16 amino acids. Germline CDR1 LNHNV, CDR2 YYDKDF (reference sequence). The ends lost 3 bases at V and 2 bases at J; junction bases unmatched: 10.

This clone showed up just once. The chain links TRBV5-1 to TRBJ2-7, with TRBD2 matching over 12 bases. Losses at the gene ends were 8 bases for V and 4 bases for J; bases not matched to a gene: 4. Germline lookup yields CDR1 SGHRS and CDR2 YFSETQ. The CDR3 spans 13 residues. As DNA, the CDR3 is TGCGCCAGTCGGACTAGCGGGACGTACGAGCAGTACTTC. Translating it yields CASRTSGTYEQYF.

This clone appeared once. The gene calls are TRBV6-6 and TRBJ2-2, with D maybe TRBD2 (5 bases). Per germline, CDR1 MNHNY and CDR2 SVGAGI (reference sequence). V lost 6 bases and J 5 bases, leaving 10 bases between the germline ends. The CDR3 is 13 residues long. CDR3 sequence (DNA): TGTGCCAGCAGACTACTAGAGACCGGGGAGCTGTTTTTT. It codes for CASRLLETGELFF.